These 3 T cell receptor beta chains were all obtained from the same sample, sequenced in a study of blood T cells in healthy people across ages. PCR was performed a second time for about 6 to 12 cycles using a sample-barcoded 5' primer and a J-beta primer mix. TCRdb reprocessed the 5' RACE reads via MiXCR and lists one record per CDR3 protein. The repertoire holds over 1,200,000 distinct CDR3 sequences, with roughly 64% as singletons. Sequencing was performed on blood. The source of these receptors is a young man in good health.

DNA of the CDR3: TGTGCCGTCGCGACGAGTGCCCAAGAGACCCAGTACTTC. Translation: CAVATSAQETQYF. This chain joins TRBV10-3 and TRBJ2-5, with D uncertain. Trimming shortened V by 11 bases and J by 1 base, and 14 bases separated the two germline ends. The V gene's germline CDR1 is ENHRY and CDR2 SYGVKD. The CDR3 consists of 13 residues.

The rearrangement uses TRBV14 and TRBJ2-7; no definite D call. With 4 bases removed from V and 2 bases from J, the gap between germline ends came to 12 bases. Germline V lookup: CDR1 SGHDN, CDR2 FVKESK. This CDR3 region has 14 residues. In DNA, the CDR3 is TGTGCCAGCAGCCCGGGTTGGGATCCCTACGAGCAGTACTTC. This translates into CASSPGWDPYEQYF. The whole variable domain, filled in from reference TRBV14 and TRBJ2-7, reads EAGVTQFPSHSVIEKGQTVTLRCDPISGHDNLYWYRRVMGKEIKFLLHFVKESKQDESGMPNNRFLAERTGGTYSTLKVQPAELEDSGVYFCASSPGWDPYEQYFGPGTRLTVT.

This clonotype was detected a few times. The rearrangement joins TRBV20-1 to TRBJ2-5; the match to TRBD1 covers 8 bases. The CDR3 spans 13 residues. Unmatched junction bases numbered 9, after V lost 1 base and J lost 11 bases. Looked up from germline, CDR1 is DFQATT and CDR2 is SNEGSKA (reference sequence). Here the CDR3 reads CSARGTGSIQQYF. The DNA of the CDR3 is TGCAGTGCTAGAGGGACAGGGAGCATACAGCAGTACTTC.